The 12 T cell receptor beta chains presented below share a single source sample, sequenced in a study of glioma-infiltrating T cells after dendritic cell vaccination (dated by TCRdb to the mid-2010s). Libraries were built with the immunoSEQ multiplex PCR assay. The table was pulled from immuneACCESS by TCRdb, which kept in-frame rearrangements only. Such tables lose some clones; where checked, under half of the loss comes from unresolved V genes, and the rest has no known cause. Counted in this sample were roughly 100,000 clones; 75% to 85% of them appeared once. The leading ten clones occupy about an eighth of the sample. Sample: blood, taken before dendritic cell vaccination. The receptors were sampled from a human donor with glioblastoma.

The chain combines TRBV6-1 with TRBJ2-7, with TRBD1 as a possible D gene (6 bases). Trimming left V 5 bases short and J 8 bases short, with 16 bases between. This CDR3 has 13 amino acids. The germline V gene encodes CDR1 MNHNS and CDR2 SASEGT. CDR3 protein: CASSPWTATQQYF. In DNA, the CDR3 is TGTGCCAGCAGTCCCTGGACAGCAACCCAGCAGTACTTC.

The rearrangement uses TRBV9 and TRBJ1-5, with 7 bases matching TRBD1. The V gene end was trimmed by 3 bases and the J gene end by 6 bases; junction bases not matched to a gene: 12. The CDR3 consists of 16 residues. Germline V gene sequence: CDR1 SGDLS, CDR2 YYNGEE. The CDR3 DNA is TGTGCCAGCAGCGCAACCCAGGGACAGACGGGTCAGCCCCAGCATTTT. Translation gives CASSATQGQTGQPQHF. The full variable domain, its missing parts supplied by reference TRBV9 and TRBJ1-5, is DSGVTQTPKHLITATGQRVTLRCSPRSGDLSVYWYQQSLDQGLQFLIQYYNGEERAKGNILERFSAQQFPDLHSELNLSSLELGDSALYFCASSATQGQTGQPQHFGDGTRLSIL.

This clone was recorded once. The gene calls are TRBV23-1 and TRBJ2-5; 11 bases fit TRBD1. TRBV23-1 is labeled an ORF, and its function is uncertain. The length of the CDR3 is 18 residues. J gave up 5 bases and V 3 bases, and 14 bases lay outside the gene matches. CDR3 protein: CASSHQGQGATSGETQYF. In DNA, the CDR3 is TGCGCCAGCAGTCACCAAGGACAGGGGGCAACCTCGGGGGAGACCCAGTACTTC.

The V call is TRBV6-1, the J call TRBJ2-3; D is perhaps TRBD1 (6 bases). The CDR3 is made up of 16 amino acids. CDR1 MNHNS and CDR2 SASEGT come from the germline V gene. Trimming removed 1 base at V and 8 bases at J, with 19 bases between. The CDR3 sequence: CASSEGGTITLRTQYF. The CDR3 DNA reads TGTGCCAGCAGTGAAGGGGGGACAATCACCCTCCGTACGCAGTATTTT.

V usage is TRBV6-4 and J usage is TRBJ2-7, with D tentatively TRBD2 (7 bases). CDR3 length equals 14 residues. The germline V gene encodes CDR1 MRHNA and CDR2 SNTAGT. Deletions cut 6 bases from V and 6 bases from J, with 18 bases between. DNA of the CDR3: TGTGCCAGCAGCGCCGGGGGCGGGAGCTCCGAGCAGTACTTC. It is translated as CASSAGGGSSEQYF.

The chain carries TRBV11-3 and TRBJ2-7, with TRBD1 matching 10 bases. Germline assignment: CDR1 SGHNT and CDR2 YENEEA. The CDR3 sequence is 15 residues long. After removal of 3 bases from V and 2 bases from J, the junction contained 4 bases not matched to a gene. The CDR3 sequence is CASSFGTGATYEQYF. Written as DNA, the CDR3 is TGTGCCAGCAGCTTTGGGACAGGGGCAACCTACGAGCAGTACTTC.

The chain joins TRBV25-1 to TRBJ1-1; a weak D match, TRBD1 (6 bases). With 5 bases removed from V and 0 bases from J, the gap between germline ends came to 13 bases. Germline CDR1 is MGHDK and CDR2 is SYGVNS. The CDR3 is 15 amino acids. The CDR3 sequence is CASSPRTAMNTEAFF. As DNA, the CDR3 is TGTGCCAGCAGTCCCCGGACAGCCATGAACACTGAAGCTTTCTTT.

The chain is built from TRBV7-9 and TRBJ1-3; possibly TRBD1 for D (5 bases). Between the trimmed V and J ends, which lost 5 bases and 0 bases, there was a span of 23 bases. This CDR3 has 19 amino acids. Germline-derived CDR1 and CDR2 are SEHNR and FQNEAQ (reference sequence). CDR3 protein: CASSGAGHGKRGSGNTIYF. Written as DNA, the CDR3 is TGTGCCAGCAGCGGGGCGGGGCATGGGAAAAGGGGCTCTGGAAACACCATATATTTT. Based on the CDR3 plus reference TRBV7-9 and TRBJ1-3, the full variable domain is DTGVSQNPRHKITKRGQNVTFRCDPISEHNRLYWYRQTLGQGPEFLTYFQNEAQLEKSRLLSDRFSAERPKGSFSTLEIQRTEQGDSAMYLCASSGAGHGKRGSGNTIYFGEGSWLTVV.

The CDR3 protein is CAWTGTENEKLFF. CDR3 DNA: TGTGCCTGGACCGGGACAGAGAATGAAAAACTGTTTTTT. This chain joins TRBV30 and TRBJ1-4, with TRBD1 matching over 7 bases. The trim removed 4 bases at V and 5 bases at J, leaving 4 bases unmatched. CDR3 length equals 13 residues. Germline V CDR1 and CDR2: GTSNPN, SVGIG (reference sequence).

This clone was seen just once. The chain couples TRBV19 to TRBJ2-7; the D gene is possibly TRBD1 (6 bases). The CDR3 has 13 amino acids. Per germline, CDR1 LNHDA and CDR2 SQIVND (reference sequence). V lost 5 bases to trimming and J lost 0 bases, with 8 bases between them. CDR3 DNA: TGTGCCAGTAGTCAGGGGAACTCCTACGAGCAGTACTTC. Translating gives CASSQGNSYEQYF.

The chain joins TRBV30 to TRBJ2-7; 7 bases are a match to TRBD1. The CDR3 loop spans 14 amino acids. J lost 5 bases, V lost 1 base, and 8 bases had no gene match. Germline V gene sequence: CDR1 GTSNPN, CDR2 SVGIG (reference sequence). CDR3 nucleotide sequence: TGTGCCTGGAGTGCAAACCGGGACAGAAACGAGCAGTACTTC. Amino acid sequence: CAWSANRDRNEQYF.

V and J are TRBV30 and TRBJ1-2, with 7 bases aligning to TRBD1. This CDR3 has 13 residues. CDR1 and CDR2 (germline): GTSNPN, SVGIG (reference sequence). V lost 5 bases, J lost 6 bases, and 9 bases stayed unmatched. CDR3 in DNA: TGTGCCTGGCGACAGGGCCCGCGGAATGGCTACACCTTC. Its protein is CAWRQGPRNGYTF.